The T cell receptor beta chain described here comes from a study of T cell repertoires in cytomegalovirus infection. Study-level information: A matching HLA type, together with CMV infection, was signaled by public TCR beta signatures. Study conclusions and caveats: There were carriers of CMV plus the relevant HLA, and cumulative public TCR beta family frequency identified them. Clonotype analysis showed dominance of the ex vivo response by HLA-C-restricted CMV-specific TCR beta clonotypes.

TCRdb redid the calling of the reads with MiXCR, one entry per CDR3 protein. The sample has 65,000 to 85,000 distinct CDR3 sequences, under 30% seen once. The V end was cut by 5 bases, the J end by 3 bases, with 14 bases between. The V gene's germline CDR1 is SEHNR and CDR2 FQNEAQ (reference sequence). The CDR3 consists of 15 residues. Remarks on this clonotype: The antigen remains undetermined.

This TCR derives from a human donor in good health (CMV status not recorded). Some clones in this sample may be carry-over from other donors' samples. J is TRBJ2-4 and V is TRBV7-9; D possibly corresponds to TRBD2 (6 bases). The sample was CD8+ T cells from cultured PBMCs, taken from culture after CMV antigen stimulation. The CDR3 spells CASSPLSGYKNIQYF. Here the CDR3 DNA reads TGTGCCAGCAGCCCCCTAAGCGGGTACAAAAACATTCAGTACTTC.